This TCR beta chain was recorded in a study of blood T cell repertoires in COVID-19. Study details: The cDNA or gDNA used as material had been derived from T cells, B-cell-depleted T cells, or PBMCs.

This CDR3 comprises 17 residues. Deletions cut 0 bases from V and 7 bases from J, with 20 bases between. Germline values: CDR1 SGDLS, CDR2 YYNGEE. Source study methods: Estimated nucleated cell counts came from reference gene primer amplification. Using immunoSEQ multiplex PCR, the repertoire was profiled, and TCRdb retains in-frame clones only, with some absent. D and trimming were read from the DNA, whereas the V and J calls and clone size are those reported in that table. The sample has 140,000 to 150,000 clones; approximately 88% are singletons. The V and J genes are TRBV9 and TRBJ1-5; maybe TRBD1 (5 bases). Sequenced input: peripheral blood. This TCR was sampled from a man aged 60-69 years with active or convalescent COVID-19. As DNA, the CDR3 is TGTGCCAGCAGCGTAGTTAAGAAGGCAACCTGGGGCCAGCCCCAGCATTTT. Translated, it gives CASSVVKKATWGQPQHF.